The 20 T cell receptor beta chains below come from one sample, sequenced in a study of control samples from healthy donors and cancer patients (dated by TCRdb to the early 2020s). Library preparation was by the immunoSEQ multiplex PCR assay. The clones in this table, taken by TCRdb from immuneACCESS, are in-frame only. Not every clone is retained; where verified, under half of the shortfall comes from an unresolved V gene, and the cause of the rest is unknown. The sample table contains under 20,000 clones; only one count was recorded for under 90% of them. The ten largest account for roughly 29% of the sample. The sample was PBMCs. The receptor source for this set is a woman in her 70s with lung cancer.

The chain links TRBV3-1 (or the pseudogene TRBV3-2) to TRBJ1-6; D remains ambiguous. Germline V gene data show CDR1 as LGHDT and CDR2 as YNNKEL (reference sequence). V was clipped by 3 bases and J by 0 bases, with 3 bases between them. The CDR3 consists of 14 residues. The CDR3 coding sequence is TGTGCCAGCAGCCAGAGCTCCTATAATTCACCCCTCCACTTT. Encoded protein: CASSQSSYNSPLHF.

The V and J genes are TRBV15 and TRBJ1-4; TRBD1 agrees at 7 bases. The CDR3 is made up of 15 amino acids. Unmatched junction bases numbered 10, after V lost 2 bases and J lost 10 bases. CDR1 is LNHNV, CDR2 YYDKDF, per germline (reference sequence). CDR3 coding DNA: TGTGCCACCAGCAGACTCGACAGGGTTGATTCAAAACTGTTTTTT. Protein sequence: CATSRLDRVDSKLFF. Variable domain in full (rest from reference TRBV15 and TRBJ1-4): DAMVIQNPRYQVTQFGKPVTLSCSQTLNHNVMYWYQQKSSQAPKLLFHYYDKDFNNEADTPDNFQSRRPNTSFCFLDIRSPGLGDTAMYLCATSRLDRVDSKLFFGSGTQLSVL.

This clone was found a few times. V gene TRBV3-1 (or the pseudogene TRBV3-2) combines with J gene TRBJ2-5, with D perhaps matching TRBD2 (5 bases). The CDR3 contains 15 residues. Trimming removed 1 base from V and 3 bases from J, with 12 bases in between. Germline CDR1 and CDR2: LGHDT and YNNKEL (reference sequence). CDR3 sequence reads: CASSQVYRREETQYF. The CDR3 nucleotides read TGTGCCAGCAGCCAAGTGTATAGGCGGGAAGAGACCCAGTACTTC.

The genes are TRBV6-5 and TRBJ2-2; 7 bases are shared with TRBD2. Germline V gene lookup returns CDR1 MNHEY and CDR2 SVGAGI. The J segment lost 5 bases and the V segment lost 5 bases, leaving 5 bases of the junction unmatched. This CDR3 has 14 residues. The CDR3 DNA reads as TGTGCCAGCAGTCGGACTAGTGAGACCGGGGAGCTGTTTTTT. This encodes CASSRTSETGELFF.

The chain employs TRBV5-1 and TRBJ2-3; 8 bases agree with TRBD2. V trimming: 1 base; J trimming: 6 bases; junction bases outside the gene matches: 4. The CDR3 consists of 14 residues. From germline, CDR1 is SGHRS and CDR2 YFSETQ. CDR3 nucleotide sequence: TGCGCCAGCAGCTTGTGGCGGGAGGTCGATACGCAGTATTTT. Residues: CASSLWREVDTQYF.

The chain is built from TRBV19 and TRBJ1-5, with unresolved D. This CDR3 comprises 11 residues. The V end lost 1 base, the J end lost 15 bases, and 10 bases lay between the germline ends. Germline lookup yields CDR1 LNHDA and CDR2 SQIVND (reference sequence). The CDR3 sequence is CASSIGPWRHF. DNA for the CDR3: TGTGCCAGTAGTATAGGGCCGTGGCGGCATTTT.

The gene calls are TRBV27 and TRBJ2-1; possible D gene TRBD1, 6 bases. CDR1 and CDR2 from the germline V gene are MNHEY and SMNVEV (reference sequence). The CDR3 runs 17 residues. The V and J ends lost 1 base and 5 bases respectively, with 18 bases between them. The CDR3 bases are TGTGCCAGCAGTTTATTCCTCTCCGGGACAACAAACAATGAGCAGTTCTTC. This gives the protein CASSLFLSGTTNNEQFF.

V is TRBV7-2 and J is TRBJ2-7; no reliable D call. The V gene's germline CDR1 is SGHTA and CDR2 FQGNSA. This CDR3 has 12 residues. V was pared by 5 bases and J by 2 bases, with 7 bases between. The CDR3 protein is CASSRGPYEQYF. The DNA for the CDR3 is TGTGCCAGCAGCCGCGGACCCTACGAGCAGTACTTC. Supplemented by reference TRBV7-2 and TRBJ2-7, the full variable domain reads GAGVSQSPSNKVTEKGKDVELRCDPISGHTALYWYRQSLGQGLEFLIYFQGNSAPDKSGLPSDRFSAERTGGSVSTLTIQRTQQEDSAVYLCASSRGPYEQYFGPGTRLTVT.

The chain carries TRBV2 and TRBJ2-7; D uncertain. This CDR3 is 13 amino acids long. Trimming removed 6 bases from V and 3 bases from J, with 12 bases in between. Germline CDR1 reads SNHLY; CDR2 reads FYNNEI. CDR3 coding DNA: TGTGCCAGCAGAGCAGCGTCCCACTACGAGCAGTACTTC. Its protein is CASRAASHYEQYF. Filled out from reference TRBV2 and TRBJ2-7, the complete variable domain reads EPEVTQTPSHQVTQMGQEVILRCVPISNHLYFYWYRQILGQKVEFLVSFYNNEISEKSEIFDDQFSVERPDGSNFTLKIRSTKLEDSAMYFCASRAASHYEQYFGPGTRLTVT.

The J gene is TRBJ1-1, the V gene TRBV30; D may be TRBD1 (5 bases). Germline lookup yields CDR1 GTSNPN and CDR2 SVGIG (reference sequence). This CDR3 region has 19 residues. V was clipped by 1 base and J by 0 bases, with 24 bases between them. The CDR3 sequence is CAWSALLTSLGTLNTEAFF. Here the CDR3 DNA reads TGTGCCTGGAGTGCTCTGCTCACAAGTTTAGGGACGTTGAACACTGAAGCTTTCTTT.

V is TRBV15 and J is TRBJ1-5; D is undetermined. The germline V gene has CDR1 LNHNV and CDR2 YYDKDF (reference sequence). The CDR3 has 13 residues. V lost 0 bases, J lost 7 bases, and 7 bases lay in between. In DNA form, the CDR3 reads TGTGCCACCAGCAGAGATCGGGGACAGCCCCAGCATTTT. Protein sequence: CATSRDRGQPQHF.

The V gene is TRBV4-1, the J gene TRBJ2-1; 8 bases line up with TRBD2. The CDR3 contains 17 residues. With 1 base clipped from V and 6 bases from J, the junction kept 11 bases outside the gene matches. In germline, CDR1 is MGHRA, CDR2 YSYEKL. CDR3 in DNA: TGCGCCAGCAGCCAAGGGGCGGGGGGCGAGCACGCCAATGAGCAGTTCTTC. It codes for CASSQGAGGEHANEQFF.

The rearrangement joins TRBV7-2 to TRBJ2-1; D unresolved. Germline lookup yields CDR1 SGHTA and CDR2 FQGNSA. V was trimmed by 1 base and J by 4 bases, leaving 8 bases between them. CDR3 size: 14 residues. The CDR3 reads CASSLVSQYNEQFF. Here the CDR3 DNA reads TGTGCCAGCAGCTTAGTGTCCCAGTACAATGAGCAGTTCTTC.

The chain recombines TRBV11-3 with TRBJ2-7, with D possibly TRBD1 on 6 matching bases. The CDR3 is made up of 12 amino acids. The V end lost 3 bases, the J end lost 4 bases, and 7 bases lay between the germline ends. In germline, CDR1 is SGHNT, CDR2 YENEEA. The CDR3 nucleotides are TGTGCCAGCAGCTTCGGACAGTACGAGCAGTACTTC. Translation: CASSFGQYEQYF.

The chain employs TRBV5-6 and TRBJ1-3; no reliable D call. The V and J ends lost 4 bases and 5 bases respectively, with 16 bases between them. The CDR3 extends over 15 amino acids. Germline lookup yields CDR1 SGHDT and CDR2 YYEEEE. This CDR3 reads CASSLPGIQRNTIYF. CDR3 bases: TGTGCCAGCAGCCTACCTGGGATTCAACGAAACACCATATATTTT. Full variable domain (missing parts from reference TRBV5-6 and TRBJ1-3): DAGVTQSPTHLIKTRGQQVTLRCSPKSGHDTVSWYQQALGQGPQFIFQYYEEEERQRGNFPDRFSGHQFPNYSSELNVNALLLGDSALYLCASSLPGIQRNTIYFGEGSWLTVV.

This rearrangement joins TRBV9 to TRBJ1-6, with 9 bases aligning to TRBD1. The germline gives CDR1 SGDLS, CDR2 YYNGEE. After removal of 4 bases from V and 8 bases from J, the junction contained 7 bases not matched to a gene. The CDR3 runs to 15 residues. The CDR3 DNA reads TGTGCCAGCAGCCCAGTACAGGGGGCGGATTCACCCCTCCACTTT. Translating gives CASSPVQGADSPLHF.

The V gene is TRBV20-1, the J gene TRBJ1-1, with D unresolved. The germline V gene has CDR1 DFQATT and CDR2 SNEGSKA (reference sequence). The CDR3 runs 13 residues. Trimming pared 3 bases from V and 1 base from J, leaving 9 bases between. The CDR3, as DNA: TGCAGTGCTAGTTCGAAACAGAACACTGAAGCTTTCTTT. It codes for CSASSKQNTEAFF.

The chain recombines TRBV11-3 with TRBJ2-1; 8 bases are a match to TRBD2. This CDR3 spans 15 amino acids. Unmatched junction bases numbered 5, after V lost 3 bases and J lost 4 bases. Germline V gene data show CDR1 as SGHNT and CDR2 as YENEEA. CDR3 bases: TGTGCCAGCAGCTTCCGAACTAGCGGATACAATGAGCAGTTCTTC. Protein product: CASSFRTSGYNEQFF. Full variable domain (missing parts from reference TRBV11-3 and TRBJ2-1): EAGVVQSPRYKIIEKKQPVAFWCNPISGHNTLYWYLQNLGQGPELLIRYENEEAVDDSQLPKDRFSAERLKGVDSTLKIQPAELGDSAVYLCASSFRTSGYNEQFFGPGTRLTVL.

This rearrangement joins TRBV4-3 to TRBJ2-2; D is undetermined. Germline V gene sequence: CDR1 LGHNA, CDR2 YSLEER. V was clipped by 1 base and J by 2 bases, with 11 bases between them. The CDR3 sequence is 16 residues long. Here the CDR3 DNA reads TGCGCCAGCAGCCAAGCACGGCTAGTCAACACCGGGGAGCTGTTTTTT. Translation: CASSQARLVNTGELFF.

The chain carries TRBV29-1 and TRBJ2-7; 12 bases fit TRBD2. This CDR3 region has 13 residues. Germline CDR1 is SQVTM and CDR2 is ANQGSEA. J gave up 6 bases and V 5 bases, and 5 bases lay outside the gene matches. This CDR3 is CSVRLAGDGEQYF. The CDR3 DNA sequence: TGCAGCGTTCGACTAGCGGGAGACGGCGAGCAGTACTTC.